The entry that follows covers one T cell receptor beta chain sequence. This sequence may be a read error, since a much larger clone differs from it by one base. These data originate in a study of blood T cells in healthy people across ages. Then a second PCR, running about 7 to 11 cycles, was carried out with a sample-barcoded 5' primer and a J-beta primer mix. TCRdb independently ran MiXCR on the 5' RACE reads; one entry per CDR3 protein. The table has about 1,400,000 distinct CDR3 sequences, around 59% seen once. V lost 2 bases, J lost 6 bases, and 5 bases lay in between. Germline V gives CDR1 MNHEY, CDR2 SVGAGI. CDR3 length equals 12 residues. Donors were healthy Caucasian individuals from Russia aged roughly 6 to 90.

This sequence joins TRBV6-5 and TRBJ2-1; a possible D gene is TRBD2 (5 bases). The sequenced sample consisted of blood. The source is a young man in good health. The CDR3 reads CASSYGSNEQFF. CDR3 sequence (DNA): TGTGCCAGCAGTTACGGGAGCAATGAGCAGTTCTTC.